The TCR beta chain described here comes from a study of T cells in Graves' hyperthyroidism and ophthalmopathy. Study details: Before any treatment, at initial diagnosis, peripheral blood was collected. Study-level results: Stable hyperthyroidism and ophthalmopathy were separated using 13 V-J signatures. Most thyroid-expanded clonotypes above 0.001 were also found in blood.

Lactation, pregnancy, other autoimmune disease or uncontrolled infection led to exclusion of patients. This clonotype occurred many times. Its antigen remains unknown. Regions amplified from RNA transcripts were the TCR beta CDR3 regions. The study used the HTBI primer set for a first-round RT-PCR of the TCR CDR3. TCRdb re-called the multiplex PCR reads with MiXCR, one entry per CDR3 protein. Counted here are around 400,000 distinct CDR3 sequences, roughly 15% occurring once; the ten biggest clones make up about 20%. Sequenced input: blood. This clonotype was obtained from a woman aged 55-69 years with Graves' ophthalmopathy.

DNA for the CDR3: TGTGCCAGCAGCCCGGGCCCCCGGGATGAGCAGTTCTTC. It yields the protein CASSPGPRDEQFF. The chain is built from TRBV11-3 and TRBJ2-1; D gene ambiguous. The germline V gene has CDR1 SGHNT and CDR2 YENEEA. The CDR3 has 13 amino acids. V was pared by 5 bases and J by 8 bases, with 13 bases between. Using reference TRBV11-3 and TRBJ2-1 for the parts outside the CDR3, the full variable domain is EAGVVQSPRYKIIEKKQPVAFWCNPISGHNTLYWYLQNLGQGPELLIRYENEEAVDDSQLPKDRFSAERLKGVDSTLKIQPAELGDSAVYLCASSPGPRDEQFFGPGTRLTVL.